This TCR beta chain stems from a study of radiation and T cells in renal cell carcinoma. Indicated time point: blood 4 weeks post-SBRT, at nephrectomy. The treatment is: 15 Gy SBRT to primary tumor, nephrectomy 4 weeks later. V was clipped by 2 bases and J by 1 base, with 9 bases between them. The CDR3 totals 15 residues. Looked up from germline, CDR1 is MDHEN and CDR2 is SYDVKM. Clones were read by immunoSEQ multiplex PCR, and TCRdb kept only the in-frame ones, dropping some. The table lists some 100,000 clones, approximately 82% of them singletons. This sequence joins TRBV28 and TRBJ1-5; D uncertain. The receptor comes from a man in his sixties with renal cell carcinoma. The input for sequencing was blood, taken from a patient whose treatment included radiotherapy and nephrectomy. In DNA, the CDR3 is TGTGCCAGCAGTTTACCGACAACCAGCAATCAGCCCCAGCATTTT. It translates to CASSLPTTSNQPQHF.